The T cell receptor beta chain under discussion was sequenced for a study of blood T cell repertoires in COVID-19. In assigning cohorts, the study relied on participant-reported clinical history. Using immunoSEQ multiplex PCR, the repertoire was profiled, and TCRdb retains in-frame clones only, with some absent. The sample lists just over 300,000 clones; under 90% were seen once. The table lists this clone with a few counts. Trimming left V 3 bases short and J 3 bases short, with 6 bases between. The germline V gene has CDR1 MDHEN and CDR2 SYDVKM. The CDR3 totals 12 residues. This clonotype was sampled from a man aged 25 to 45 who had recovered from COVID-19. Sequencing was performed on PBMCs or T cells enriched from blood (not recorded which). The V call is TRBV28, the J call TRBJ2-7; no firm D call. DNA for the CDR3: TGTGCCAGCAGTTTTGCAGTCTACGAGCAGTACTTC. Its protein is CASSFAVYEQYF.